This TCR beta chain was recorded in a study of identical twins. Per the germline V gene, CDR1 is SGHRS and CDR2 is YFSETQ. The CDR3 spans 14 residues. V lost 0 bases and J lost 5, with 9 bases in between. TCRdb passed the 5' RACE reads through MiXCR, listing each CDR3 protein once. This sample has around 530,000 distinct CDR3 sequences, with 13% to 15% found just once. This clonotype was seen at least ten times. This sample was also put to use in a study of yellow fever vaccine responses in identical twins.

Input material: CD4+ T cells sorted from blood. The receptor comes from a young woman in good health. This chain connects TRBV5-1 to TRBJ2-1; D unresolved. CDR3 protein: CASSLGMGNNEQFF. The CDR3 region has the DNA TGCGCCAGCAGCTTGGGTATGGGAAACAATGAGCAGTTCTTC.